These 9 T cell receptor beta chains were sequenced from one sample in a study of cytomegalovirus exposure and HLA in healthy donors. Both 60 Vbeta primers and 13 Jbeta primers went into the PCR. The table came from immunoSEQ multiplex PCR; TCRdb's copy has only in-frame clones and leaves some out. In the table there are around 160,000 clones, around 81% of which are singletons. Sequenced input: PBMCs. These receptors all come from a woman in her thirties or forties in good health and CMV-seronegative.

Only a few counts were recorded for this clone. This rearrangement joins TRBV30 to TRBJ1-1; D unresolved. The CDR3 is 13 residues long. The germline gives CDR1 GTSNPN, CDR2 SVGIG (reference sequence). Trimming shortened V by 5 bases and J by 1 base, and 11 bases separated the two germline ends. The CDR3 here is CAWSKGANTEAFF. The CDR3 DNA sequence: TGTGCCTGGTCAAAGGGAGCGAACACTGAAGCTTTCTTT.

This clone was observed a few times. The chain has TRBV5-6 and TRBJ2-1, with D perhaps matching TRBD2 (5 bases). The CDR3 sequence is 15 residues long. Germline V lookup: CDR1 SGHDT, CDR2 YYEEEE. Trimming removed 3 bases from V and 8 bases from J, with 18 bases in between. CDR3 sequence: CASSSFGSYGDEQFF. CDR3 bases: TGTGCCAGCAGCTCTTTTGGTTCTTACGGGGATGAGCAGTTCTTC.

The J gene is TRBJ2-3, the V gene TRBV5-1; 7 nucleotides line up with TRBD1. The CDR3 is made up of 13 amino acids. Per the germline V gene, CDR1 is SGHRS and CDR2 is YFSETQ. The junction had 1 base not matched to a gene; V was cut back by 2 bases and J by 4 bases. CDR3 residues: CASSLGTADTQYF. In DNA, the CDR3 is TGCGCCAGCAGCTTAGGGACAGCAGATACGCAGTATTTT.

This clone came up a few times. This chain's CDR3 is CASSGFPGQLNEKLFF. For the CDR3, the DNA is TGTGCCAGTAGCGGATTCCCGGGACAGCTTAATGAAAAACTGTTTTTT. This chain links TRBV19 with TRBJ1-4, with TRBD1 matching over 7 bases. There are 16 residues in the CDR3. Trimming at V came to 6 bases and at J to 4 bases, leaving 11 bases not matched to a gene. CDR1 LNHDA and CDR2 SQIVND come from the germline V gene (reference sequence).

This clone was seen more than once but under ten times. The chain joins TRBV7-8 to TRBJ2-4, with 15 bases aligning to TRBD2. CDR1 and CDR2 from the germline V gene are SGHVS and FQNEAQ. V was clipped by 5 bases and J by 8 bases; unmatched bases: 7. CDR3 length: 16 residues. CDR3 residues: CASSPFGLAGGDIQYF. DNA of the CDR3: TGTGCCAGCAGCCCCTTTGGACTAGCGGGGGGGGACATTCAGTACTTC. Full variable domain (rest looked up from reference TRBV7-8 and TRBJ2-4): GAGVSQSPRYKVAKRGQDVALRCDPISGHVSLFWYQQALGQGPEFLTYFQNEAQLDKSGLPSDRFFAERPEGSVSTLKIQRTQQEDSAVYLCASSPFGLAGGDIQYFGAGTRLSVL.

The rearrangement joins TRBV11-2 to TRBJ1-2; D gene uncertain. With 5 bases removed from V and 8 bases from J, the gap between germline ends came to 12 bases. Germline V gives CDR1 SGHAT, CDR2 FQNNGV. This CDR3 has 12 residues. CDR3 amino acids: CASSKRSGGYTF. CDR3 nucleotides: TGTGCCAGCAGCAAAAGATCGGGGGGCTACACCTTC.

V gene TRBV4-2 combines with J gene TRBJ2-5; no clear D. Germline CDR1 and CDR2: LGHNA and YNFKEQ. V lost 1 base and J 0 bases, leaving 6 bases between the germline ends. This CDR3 has 14 residues. CDR3 amino acids: CASSQGVYQETQYF. The CDR3 DNA follows: TGTGCCAGCAGCCAAGGAGTGTACCAAGAGACCCAGTACTTC.

This clone appeared once. The J gene is TRBJ1-1, the V gene TRBV5-1, with a weak D call TRBD1 (5 bases). Trimming left V 0 bases short and J 4 bases short, with 16 bases between. This CDR3 has 16 amino acids. Looked up from germline, CDR1 is SGHRS and CDR2 is YFSETQ. CDR3 DNA: TGCGCCAGCAGCTTGGCCGGGCAGGGCGGTAGCACTGAAGCTTTCTTT. This sequence encodes CASSLAGQGGSTEAFF.

The chain links TRBV7-8 to TRBJ2-7, with 7 bases identical to TRBD2. Per the germline V gene, CDR1 is SGHVS and CDR2 is FQNEAQ. V gave up 2 bases and J gave up 2 bases; unmatched junction bases: 3. The CDR3 sequence is 14 residues long. The CDR3 sequence is CASSLSSGAYEQYF. In DNA, the CDR3 is TGTGCCAGCAGCTTATCAAGCGGGGCCTACGAGCAGTACTTC.